Listed here are 13 T cell receptor beta chains from one sample, sequenced in a study of blood T cell repertoires in COVID-19. The data were produced by immunoSEQ multiplex PCR, yet TCRdb's version contains in-frame clones alone and is incomplete. Of nearly 250,000 clones in the sample, around 88% were seen once. Sequenced sample: PBMCs or T cells enriched from blood (not recorded which). The receptor set was obtained from a woman between 50 and 59 years old who had recovered from COVID-19.

This chain links TRBV5-4 with TRBJ1-1, with a tentative D call TRBD1 (5 bases). This CDR3 has 16 amino acids. Trimming shortened V by 4 bases and J by 1 base, and 17 bases separated the two germline ends. CDR1 and CDR2 from the germline V gene are SGHNT and YYREEE (reference sequence). DNA for the CDR3: TGTGCCAGCAGCCCCCCCTTCGGGGGGGAGAACACTGAAGCTTTCTTT. It yields the protein CASSPPFGGENTEAFF.

The V and J genes are TRBV5-1 and TRBJ2-1; 7 bases agree with TRBD1. V was clipped by 4 bases and J by 7 bases; unmatched bases: 14. The CDR3 is 16 amino acids. The germline CDR1 and CDR2 sequences are SGHRS and YFSETQ. CDR3 nucleotide sequence: TGCGCCAGCAGCCAGGGGACAGCCACGAGGGGGAATGAGCAGTTCTTC. Translated, it gives CASSQGTATRGNEQFF.

The rearrangement uses TRBV2 and TRBJ2-4; no firm D call. There are 15 residues in the CDR3. The ends were cut back, 5 bases at V and 1 base at J, with 12 bases in the middle. Germline CDR1 reads SNHLY; CDR2 reads FYNNEI. CDR3 sequence reads: CASSYSSGAKNIQYF. The CDR3 bases are TGTGCCAGCAGTTACAGTTCTGGGGCCAAAAACATTCAGTACTTC.

V usage is TRBV5-4 and J usage is TRBJ2-5; TRBD2 aligns across 11 bases. Looked up from germline, CDR1 is SGHNT and CDR2 is YYREEE (reference sequence). The CDR3 consists of 15 residues. The junction had 1 base not matched to a gene; V was cut back by 1 base and J by 2 bases. Here the CDR3 reads CASSLPSGGQETQYF. The CDR3 region has the DNA TGTGCCAGCAGCTTGCCTAGCGGGGGGCAAGAGACCCAGTACTTC.

The chain combines TRBV7-6 with TRBJ2-7; 9 positions match TRBD1. This CDR3 is built from 13 residues. Trimming took 4 bases from V and 7 from J; bases not matched to a gene: 5. Germline loops: CDR1 SGHVS, CDR2 FNYEAQ. The CDR3 bases are TGTGCCAGCAGCTCCGGACAGGGGATGGAGCAGTACTTC. As protein: CASSSGQGMEQYF.

V and J are TRBV21-1 and TRBJ2-7; the table's D call, TRBD1, has no DNA check behind it. TRBV21-1 is noted as a pseudogene. CDR3 length: 14 amino acids. The CDR3 protein is CASSKSDITYEQYF. CDR3 sequence (DNA): TGTGCCAGCAGCAAAAGTGACATAACCTACGAGCAGTACTTC.

The chain is built from TRBV7-6 and TRBJ1-1; D may be TRBD1 (6 bases). The CDR3 covers 15 residues. Germline V gene data show CDR1 as SGHVS and CDR2 as FNYEAQ. V was clipped by 3 bases and J by 3 bases, with 14 bases between them. The CDR3, as DNA: TGTGCCAGCAGCTTGGGCCAGGGGCCGGACACTGAAGCTTTCTTT. Protein product: CASSLGQGPDTEAFF.

CDR3 DNA sequence: TGTGCCAGCAGCTTGATTCCTCACTATGGCTACACCTTC. Translating gives CASSLIPHYGYTF. V and J are TRBV5-5 and TRBJ1-2; D unresolved. This CDR3 region has 13 residues. V lost 1 base to trimming and J lost 3 bases, with 7 bases between them. Germline assignment: CDR1 SGHKS and CDR2 YYEKEE (reference sequence).

The table lists this clone with a count of one. V usage is TRBV4-1 and J usage is TRBJ2-4, with D possibly TRBD2 on 6 matching bases. There are 16 residues in the CDR3. The germline CDR1 and CDR2 sequences are MGHRA and YSYEKL. Between the trimmed V and J ends, which lost 4 bases and 4 bases, there was a span of 17 bases. The CDR3 spells CASSPSALTRKNIQYF. CDR3 DNA: TGCGCCAGCAGCCCAAGTGCCCTGACTAGGAAAAACATTCAGTACTTC.

The rearrangement uses TRBV7-9 and TRBJ1-5; 9 bases map to TRBD1. Trimming at V came to 3 bases and at J to 7 bases, leaving 1 base not matched to a gene. The CDR3 is 13 residues long. CDR1 and CDR2 (germline): SEHNR, FQNEAQ (reference sequence). CDR3 region: CASSFGQGQPQHF. In DNA form, the CDR3 reads TGTGCCAGCAGCTTTGGACAGGGGCAGCCCCAGCATTTT.

The chain is built from TRBV7-2 and TRBJ1-1; weak D call: TRBD1 (6 bases). Germline-derived CDR1 and CDR2 are SGHTA and FQGNSA. Deletions cut 3 bases from V and 0 bases from J, with 14 bases between. The CDR3 length is 16 residues. The CDR3 spells CASSFEAGALNTEAFF. Here the CDR3 DNA reads TGTGCCAGCAGCTTTGAGGCGGGGGCCTTGAACACTGAAGCTTTCTTT. Filled out from reference TRBV7-2 and TRBJ1-1, the complete variable domain reads GAGVSQSPSNKVTEKGKDVELRCDPISGHTALYWYRQSLGQGLEFLIYFQGNSAPDKSGLPSDRFSAERTGGSVSTLTIQRTQQEDSAVYLCASSFEAGALNTEAFFGQGTRLTVV.

A few counts support this clone. This chain connects TRBV7-9 to TRBJ2-4; a possible D gene is TRBD2 (5 bases). The germline CDR1 and CDR2 sequences are SEHNR and FQNEAQ (reference sequence). This CDR3 contains 13 residues. Trimming shortened V by 2 bases and J by 12 bases, and 14 bases separated the two germline ends. The CDR3 protein is CASSLPAGLDQYF. Here the CDR3 DNA reads TGTGCCAGCAGCTTACCTGCTGGACTGGATCAGTACTTC.

The genes are TRBV30 and TRBJ1-4, with a possible D match to TRBD1 (5 bases). Germline V gives CDR1 GTSNPN, CDR2 SVGIG (reference sequence). Deletions cut 0 bases from V and 0 bases from J, with 8 bases between. The CDR3 runs to 15 residues. The CDR3: CAWSVAGATNEKLFF. CDR3 DNA: TGTGCCTGGAGTGTAGCGGGGGCAACTAATGAAAAACTGTTTTTT.